The rows below give T cell receptor beta chains drawn from one sample of a study of vaccination and CD4 T cells after COVID-19. TCRdb recomputed calls from the PCR reads with MiXCR, one row per CDR3 protein. The sample has over 15,000 distinct CDR3 sequences; about 70% are singletons. The sample here was CD4+ T cells from blood, taken after SARS-CoV-2 vaccination. These receptors all come from a human donor who had recovered from COVID-19. CDR3s include the opening cysteine and the closing phenylalanine or tryptophan. D genes are given only for firm matches. Some rows mark clone size as missing; the rest say once, few, many or name a class of expanded clone.

j_call d_call v_call clone_size cdr3_nt cdr3_aa
TRBJ1-5 TRBD1 TRBV20-1 few TGCAGTGCCCAGGGACAGGGCGAATGGTCCCAGCATTTT CSAQGQGEWSQHF
TRBJ1-2 NA TRBV12-3/TRBV12-4 NA TGTGCCAGCAGTCTTTCCCGGGGGTACGGCTACACCTTC CASSLSRGYGYTF
TRBJ2-7 NA TRBV30 NA TGTGCCTGGAGGGAATCAGGGACATTTGAGCAGTACTTC CAWRESGTFEQYF
TRBJ1-6 NA TRBV7-3 NA TGTGCCAGCAGCTTCACGGATTTTTGGAATTCACCCCTCCACTTT CASSFTDFWNSPLHF
TRBJ1-2 TRBD1 TRBV30 few TGTGCCTGGAGCTCAGTCCAGGGGGCAGGCTACACCTTC CAWSSVQGAGYTF
TRBJ2-7 NA TRBV4-2 once TGTGCCAGCAGCCAAGATTTGGCGGGGGAGCAGTACTTC CASSQDLAGEQYF
TRBJ1-3 NA TRBV28 NA TGTGCCAGCAGTTTCCCAGGACAGAGAGGAAACACCATATATTTT CASSFPGQRGNTIYF
TRBJ1-2 TRBD1 TRBV28 NA TGTGCCAGCAGTTTACAGGGGGAGGGTGGCTACACCTTC CASSLQGEGGYTF
TRBJ2-7 NA TRBV7-9 NA TGTGCCAGCAGCCCTAAAACCGACGAGCAGTACTTC CASSPKTDEQYF
TRBJ2-3 NA TRBV7-9 once TGTGCCAGCAGCTTTCCGACGGGAGCGGGCACAGATACGCAGTATTTT CASSFPTGAGTDTQYF
TRBJ2-3 TRBD2 TRBV6-1 NA TGTGCCAGCAGAAGGACTAGCGGGATGTCAGATACGCAGTATTTT CASRRTSGMSDTQYF
TRBJ2-1 NA TRBV19 NA TGTGCCAGTAGTCCCCGCAGGGTCGGGGGCAATGAGCAGTTCTTC CASSPRRVGGNEQFF
TRBJ2-7 NA TRBV4-2 NA TGTGCCAGCAGCCAAGATGACCTTAGTTCCTACGAGCAGTACTTC CASSQDDLSSYEQYF
TRBJ2-7 TRBD2 TRBV7-2 once TGTGCCAGCAGCAGGATGGGGACTAACTCCTACGAGCAGTACTTC CASSRMGTNSYEQYF
TRBJ2-3 NA TRBV27 NA TGTGCCAGCAGTTTATCGAGGGGCGGCTCCACAGATACGCAGTATTTT CASSLSRGGSTDTQYF
TRBJ2-5 TRBD1 TRBV6-5 NA TGTGCCAGCAGTTCCTTACAGGGGTACCAAGAGACCCAGTACTTC CASSSLQGYQETQYF
TRBJ1-1 NA TRBV20-1 NA TGCAGTGCTAGAATACCGGGACCAAAGAACACTGAAGCTTTCTTT CSARIPGPKNTEAFF
TRBJ2-5 TRBD2 TRBV6-1 NA TGTGCCAGCAGACGGACGCGGGGGACTGGGAAATTCGAGACCCAGTACTTC CASRRTRGTGKFETQYF
TRBJ2-1 NA TRBV20-1 NA TGCAGTGCTAGAGACCCCCTAACGGGAGTTGGCGATGAGCAGTTCTTC CSARDPLTGVGDEQFF
TRBJ1-2 NA TRBV19 NA TGTGCCAGCCAAGGGGGGTACTATGGCTACACCTTC CASQGGYYGYTF
TRBJ1-1 NA TRBV7-9 NA TGTGCCAGCAGCTTACAACGTAACACTGAAGCTTTCTTT CASSLQRNTEAFF
TRBJ1-2 TRBD1 TRBV20-1 few TGCAGTGCTAGAGACTGGGGACAGGGAACGTTTGGCTACACCTTC CSARDWGQGTFGYTF